This T cell receptor beta chain came from a study of T cells in Graves' hyperthyroidism and ophthalmopathy. The germline gives CDR1 LGHNA, CDR2 YSLEER. The CDR3 consists of 14 residues. Overall study findings and caveats: Most thyroid-expanded clonotypes above 0.001 were also found in blood. The model foresaw ophthalmopathy a median 6.5 months prior to onset.

Uncontrolled infection, other autoimmune disease, pregnancy or lactation barred patients from enrollment. Remarks on this clonotype: The antigen is undetermined. One end of the junction varies from germline; a read error may be responsible.

Researchers amplified the TCR beta CDR3 regions from RNA transcripts. With the HTBI primer set, the TCR CDR3 went through a first round of RT-PCR. MiXCR, applied by TCRdb to the multiplex PCR reads, yields one record per CDR3 protein. The table lists 500,000 to 600,000 distinct CDR3 sequences, 46% of them singletons. Specimen: peripheral blood or thyroid tissue (not recorded which). The receptor's source is an adult woman with Graves' disease, either hyperthyroidism or ophthalmopathy (not recorded which). The chain carries TRBV4-3 and TRBJ1-2, with 7 positions matching TRBD1. The CDR3 protein is CASSPDSRGRGYAF. CDR3 nucleotides: TGCGCCAGCAGCCCAGATAGTAGGGGGCGAGGCTACGCCTTC.